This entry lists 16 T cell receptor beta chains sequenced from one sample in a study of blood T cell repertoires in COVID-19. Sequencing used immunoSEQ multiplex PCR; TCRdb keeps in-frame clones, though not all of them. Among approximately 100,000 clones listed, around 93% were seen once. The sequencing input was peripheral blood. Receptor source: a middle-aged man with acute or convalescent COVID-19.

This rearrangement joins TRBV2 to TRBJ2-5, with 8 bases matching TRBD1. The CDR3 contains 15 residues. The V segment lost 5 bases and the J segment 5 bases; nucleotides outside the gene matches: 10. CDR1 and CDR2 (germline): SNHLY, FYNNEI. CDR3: CASSQRTGNFETQYF. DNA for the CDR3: TGTGCCAGCAGTCAAAGGACAGGGAATTTCGAGACCCAGTACTTC.

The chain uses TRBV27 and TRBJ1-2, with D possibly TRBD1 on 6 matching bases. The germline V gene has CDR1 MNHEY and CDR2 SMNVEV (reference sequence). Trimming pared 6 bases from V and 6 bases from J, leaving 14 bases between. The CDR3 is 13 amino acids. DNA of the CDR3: TGTGCCAGCAGCCCACAGGGCCCCCATGGCTACACCTTC. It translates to CASSPQGPHGYTF.

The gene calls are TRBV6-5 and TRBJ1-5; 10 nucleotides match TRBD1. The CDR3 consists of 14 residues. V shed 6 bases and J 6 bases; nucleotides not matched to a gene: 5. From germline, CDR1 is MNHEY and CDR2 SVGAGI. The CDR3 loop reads CASRGQGVIQPQHF. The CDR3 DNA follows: TGTGCCAGCAGAGGACAGGGGGTAATTCAGCCCCAGCATTTT.

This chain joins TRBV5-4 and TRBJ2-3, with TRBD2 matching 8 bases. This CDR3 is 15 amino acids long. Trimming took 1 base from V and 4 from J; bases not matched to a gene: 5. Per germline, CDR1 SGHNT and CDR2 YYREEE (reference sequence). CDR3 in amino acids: CASSLSGGAADTQYF. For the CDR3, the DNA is TGTGCCAGCAGCTTGTCGGGGGGGGCCGCAGATACGCAGTATTTT.

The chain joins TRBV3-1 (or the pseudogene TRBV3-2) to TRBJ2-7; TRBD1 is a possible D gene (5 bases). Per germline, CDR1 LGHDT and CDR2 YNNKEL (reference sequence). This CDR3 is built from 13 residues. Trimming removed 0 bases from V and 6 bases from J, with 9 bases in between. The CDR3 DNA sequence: TGTGCCAGCAGCCAAGATCTGACAGCCGAGCAGTACTTC. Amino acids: CASSQDLTAEQYF.

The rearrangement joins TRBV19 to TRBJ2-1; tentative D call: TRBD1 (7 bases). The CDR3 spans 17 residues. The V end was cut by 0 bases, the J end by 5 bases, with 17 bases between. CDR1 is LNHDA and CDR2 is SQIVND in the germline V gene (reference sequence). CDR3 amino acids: CASSIDRRRRGDNEQFF. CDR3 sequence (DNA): TGTGCCAGTAGTATAGATAGAAGACGCAGGGGGGACAATGAGCAGTTCTTC.

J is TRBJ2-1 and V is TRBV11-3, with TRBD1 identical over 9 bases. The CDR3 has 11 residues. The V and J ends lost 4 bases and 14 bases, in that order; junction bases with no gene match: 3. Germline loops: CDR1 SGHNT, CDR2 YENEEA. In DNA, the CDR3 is TGTGCCAGCAGCTCAACAGGGGGCGAGTTCTTC. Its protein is CASSSTGGEFF.

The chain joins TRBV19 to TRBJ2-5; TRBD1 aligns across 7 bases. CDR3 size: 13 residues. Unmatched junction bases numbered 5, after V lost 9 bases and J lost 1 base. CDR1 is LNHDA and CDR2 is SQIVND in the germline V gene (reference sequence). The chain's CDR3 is CASRRQGQETQYF. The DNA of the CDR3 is TGTGCCAGCCGCCGACAGGGCCAAGAGACCCAGTACTTC.

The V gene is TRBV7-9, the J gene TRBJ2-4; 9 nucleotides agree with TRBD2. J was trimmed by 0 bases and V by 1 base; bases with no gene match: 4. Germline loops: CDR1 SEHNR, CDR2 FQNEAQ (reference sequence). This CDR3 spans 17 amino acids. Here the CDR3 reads CASSLVAGGRAKNIQYF. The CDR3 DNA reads TGTGCCAGCAGCTTAGTTGCGGGGGGGCGAGCCAAAAACATTCAGTACTTC.

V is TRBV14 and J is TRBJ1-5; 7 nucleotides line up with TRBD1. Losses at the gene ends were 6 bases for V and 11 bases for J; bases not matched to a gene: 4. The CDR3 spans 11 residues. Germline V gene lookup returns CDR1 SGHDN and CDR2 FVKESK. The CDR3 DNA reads TGTGCCAGCAGGATTGACAGGGCCCAGCATTTT. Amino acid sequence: CASRIDRAQHF.

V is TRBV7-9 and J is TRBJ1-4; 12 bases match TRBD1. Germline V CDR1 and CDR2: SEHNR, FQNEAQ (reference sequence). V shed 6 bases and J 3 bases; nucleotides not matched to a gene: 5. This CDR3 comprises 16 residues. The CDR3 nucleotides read TGTGCCAGCAGGAAGGGACAGGGGGCCTCTAATGAAAAACTGTTTTTT. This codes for CASRKGQGASNEKLFF.

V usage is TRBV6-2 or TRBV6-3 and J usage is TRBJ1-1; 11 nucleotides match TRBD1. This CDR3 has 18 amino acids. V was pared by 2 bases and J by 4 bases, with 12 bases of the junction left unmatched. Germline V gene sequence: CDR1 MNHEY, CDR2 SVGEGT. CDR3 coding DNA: TGTGCCAGCAGTTACCCCTGGAGTGGACAGGGGGCGTTCACTGAAGCTTTCTTT. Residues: CASSYPWSGQGAFTEAFF.

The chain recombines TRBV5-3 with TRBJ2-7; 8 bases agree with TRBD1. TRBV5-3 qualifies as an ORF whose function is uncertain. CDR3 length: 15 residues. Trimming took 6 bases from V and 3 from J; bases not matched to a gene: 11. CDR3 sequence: CARTMSRTGFYEQYF. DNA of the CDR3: TGTGCCAGAACCATGTCGAGGACAGGGTTCTACGAGCAGTACTTC.

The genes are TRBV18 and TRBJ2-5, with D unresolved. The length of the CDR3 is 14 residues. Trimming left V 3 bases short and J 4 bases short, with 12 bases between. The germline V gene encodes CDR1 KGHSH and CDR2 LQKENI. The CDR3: CASSPTFMGETQYF. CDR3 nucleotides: TGTGCCAGCTCACCGACTTTCATGGGAGAGACCCAGTACTTC.

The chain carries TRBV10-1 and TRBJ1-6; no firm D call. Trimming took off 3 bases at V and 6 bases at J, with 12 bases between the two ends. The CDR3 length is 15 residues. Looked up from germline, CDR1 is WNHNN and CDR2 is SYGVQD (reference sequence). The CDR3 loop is CASSDIASSNSPLHF. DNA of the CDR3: TGCGCCAGCAGTGATATCGCGTCGAGTAATTCACCCCTCCACTTT.

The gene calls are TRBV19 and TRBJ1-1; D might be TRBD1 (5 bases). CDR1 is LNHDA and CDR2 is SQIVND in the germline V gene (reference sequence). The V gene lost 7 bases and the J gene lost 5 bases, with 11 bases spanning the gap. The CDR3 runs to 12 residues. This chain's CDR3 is CASTPGHTEAFF. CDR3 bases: TGTGCCAGTACCCCAGGACATACTGAAGCTTTCTTT.